Shown below are 12 T cell receptor beta chains from a single sample sequenced in a study of T-cell memory formation after mild COVID-19 listed by TCRdb under 2021. Libraries were made using 5' RACE. Sequenced using an Illumina NovaSeq 6000. TCRdb cleaned the public reads at Q25 with fastp, built clones with MiXCR and kept in-frame beta chains. Here each entry gathers all rows of one CDR3 protein and keeps the most common genes and DNA. This sample comprises hundreds of thousands of distinct CDR3 sequences, around 27% of them detected only once. In total, the top ten clones hold less than 15% of the sample. The sample taken for sequencing was PBMCs or a T cell subset sorted from them (not recorded which). All receptors derive from an adult woman who had mild COVID-19 (a few samples of this study predate the infection). The sample titles of this study are shuffled in the database, so cell type and time point are left out; the donor was told from shared clones.

There are many counts of this clonotype. CDR3 sequence reads: CSVGQGTDTQYF. For the CDR3, the DNA is TGCAGCGTCGGACAGGGCACAGATACGCAGTATTTT. The chain joins TRBV29-1 to TRBJ2-3; 7 positions match TRBD1. The CDR3 totals 12 residues. V was clipped by 6 bases and J by 1 base; unmatched bases: 1. Germline CDR1 reads SQVTM; CDR2 reads ANQGSEA.

A single count supports this clonotype. The chain carries TRBV24-1 and TRBJ1-1; D gene uncertain. This CDR3 is built from 13 residues. V dropped 5 bases and J dropped 2 bases, with 8 bases sitting between them. Germline V CDR1 and CDR2: KGHDR, SFDVKD. The CDR3: CATSAPGNTEAFF. Here the CDR3 DNA reads TGTGCCACCAGTGCTCCGGGAAACACTGAAGCTTTCTTT.

The chain combines TRBV12-3 or TRBV12-4 with TRBJ2-7; 8 nucleotides align to TRBD1. The CDR3 contains 14 residues. The J segment lost 3 bases and the V segment lost 6 bases, leaving 7 bases of the junction unmatched. The CDR3 DNA reads TGTGCCAGCAGCCCACTGACAGGGGTCTACGAGCAGTACTTC. Translating it yields CASSPLTGVYEQYF.

The chain links TRBV6-1 to TRBJ2-5; D ambiguous. Trimming shortened V by 6 bases and J by 0 bases, and 5 bases separated the two germline ends. The length of the CDR3 is 12 residues. From germline, CDR1 is MNHNS and CDR2 SASEGT. CDR3 DNA: TGTGCCAGCAGGTCGGACCAAGAGACCCAGTACTTC. Translation gives CASRSDQETQYF.

V and J are TRBV3-1 and TRBJ2-1; D is possibly TRBD2 (5 bases). Germline V lookup: CDR1 LGHDT, CDR2 YNNKEL (reference sequence). The CDR3 sequence is 11 residues long. The V and J ends lost 4 bases and 12 bases respectively, with 10 bases between them. This chain's CDR3 is CASSLREGQFF. The CDR3 DNA is TGTGCCAGCAGCCTCCGGGAAGGGCAGTTCTTC.

This clonotype was recorded a few times. The rearrangement joins TRBV5-1 to TRBJ2-2; 7 nucleotides agree with TRBD2. Germline V gives CDR1 SGHRS, CDR2 YFSETQ. V was clipped by 2 bases and J by 7 bases; unmatched bases: 2. The CDR3 spans 13 residues. The CDR3: CASSFLAGGELFF. CDR3 nucleotides: TGCGCCAGCAGCTTTTTAGCGGGCGGGGAGCTGTTTTTT. The whole variable domain, remainder taken from reference TRBV5-1 and TRBJ2-2, is KAGVTQTPRYLIKTRGQQVTLSCSPISGHRSVSWYQQTPGQGLQFLFEYFSETQRNKGNFPGRFSGRQFSNSRSEMNVSTLELGDSALYLCASSFLAGGELFFGEGSRLTVL.

The CDR3 here is CASSQDSWLAGETQYF. The CDR3, as DNA: TGTGCCAGCAGCCAAGATAGCTGGCTAGCGGGAGAGACCCAGTACTTC. The genes are TRBV4-2 and TRBJ2-5, with 8 positions matching TRBD2. Germline assignment: CDR1 LGHNA and CDR2 YNFKEQ. This CDR3 is 16 amino acids long. V lost 0 bases to trimming and J lost 4 bases; unmatched junction nucleotides: 7.

This chain links TRBV7-2 with TRBJ2-2; no definite D call. Germline V gene lookup returns CDR1 SGHTA and CDR2 FQGNSA. V lost 5 bases and J 4 bases, leaving 8 bases between the germline ends. This CDR3 spans 13 amino acids. Here the CDR3 DNA reads TGTGCCAGCAGCCCCATCCTCACCGGGGAGCTGTTTTTT. Amino acids: CASSPILTGELFF.

In regard to this clonotype: A read error may explain this, as a much larger clone is one base away. This chain connects TRBV5-1 to TRBJ2-1; 8 bases are a match to TRBD2. Looked up from germline, CDR1 is SGHRS and CDR2 is YFSETQ. The CDR3 covers 16 residues. CDR3 in DNA: TGCGCCAGCAGCCCGACCTTGAGCGGGAGCAACAATGAGAAGTTCTTC. Translating gives CASSPTLSGSNNEKFF.

This chain links TRBV15 with TRBJ2-3; 9 bases map to TRBD2. CDR3 size: 15 residues. Per germline, CDR1 LNHNV and CDR2 YYDKDF (reference sequence). Unmatched junction bases numbered 7, after V lost 5 bases and J lost 4 bases. The CDR3 loop is CATSRAGTSSDTQYF. The CDR3 DNA reads as TGTGCCACCAGCCGAGCCGGGACTAGCTCAGATACGCAGTATTTT.

This clonotype occurred once. CDR3 in DNA: TGTGCCAGCAGCTTAGCCCCGGACAGGGTATATGGCTACACCTTC. Its translation: CASSLAPDRVYGYTF. The chain links TRBV7-8 to TRBJ1-2; the match to TRBD1 covers 8 bases. With V trimmed by 0 bases and J by 5 bases, 5 bases remained unmatched. CDR1 SGHVS and CDR2 FQNEAQ come from the germline V gene. This CDR3 region has 15 residues.

This sequence joins TRBV19 and TRBJ2-3, with D maybe TRBD1 (6 bases). V was clipped by 5 bases and J by 2 bases, with 17 bases between them. The CDR3 totals 16 residues. From germline, CDR1 is LNHDA and CDR2 SQIVND (reference sequence). The CDR3, as DNA: TGTGCCAGTAGTTTCCGTGGGGGCTTGGTCACAGATACGCAGTATTTT. This encodes CASSFRGGLVTDTQYF.